This T cell receptor beta chain was obtained from a study of T-cell memory formation after mild COVID-19. Study conclusions and caveats: The pre-infection memory compartment contained some responding clones, suggesting cross-reactive memory joined.

In regard to this clonotype: As yet, its antigen is unknown.

Looked up from germline, CDR1 is SGHKS and CDR2 is YYEKEE (reference sequence). The CDR3 length is 15 residues. Trimming at V came to 6 bases and at J to 3 bases, leaving 12 bases not matched to a gene. TCRdb processed the 5' RACE reads anew with MiXCR; each CDR3 protein has one entry. The data hold approximately 570,000 distinct CDR3 sequences, with more than 15% observed a single time. What was sequenced was PBMCs or a T cell subset sorted from them (not recorded which). The chain has TRBV5-5 and TRBJ2-7; the match to TRBD1 covers 7 bases. This TCR was sampled from an adult woman who had mild COVID-19 (a few samples of this study predate the infection). Cell type and time point are not known. CDR3 loop: CASNPTDRNHYEQYF. CDR3 DNA sequence: TGTGCCAGCAACCCAACGGACAGGAATCACTACGAGCAGTACTTC. The full variable domain, with the rest looked up from reference TRBV5-5 and TRBJ2-7, is DAGVTQSPTHLIKTRGQQVTLRCSPISGHKSVSWYQQVLGQGPQFIFQYYEKEERGRGNFPDRFSARQFPNYSSELNVNALLLGDSALYLCASNPTDRNHYEQYFGPGTRLTVT.